This T cell receptor beta chain was recorded in a study of blood T cell repertoires in COVID-19. Some clones are missing from TCRdb's copy, which holds only in-frame ones; the method was immunoSEQ multiplex PCR. This sample yields a few hundred thousand clones, of which approximately 88% are seen a single time; just under 7% belongs to the top ten. This clone was recorded a few times. The sequencing sample was made of peripheral blood. This receptor was obtained from a woman between 25 and 40 years old who had recovered from COVID-19.

In nucleotides, the CDR3 is TGCGCCAGCAGAAGACAGGGGTTAAATTCACCCCTCCACTTT. Translating it yields CASRRQGLNSPLHF. The chain couples TRBV4-1 to TRBJ1-6; 8 positions agree with TRBD1. The CDR3 consists of 14 residues. Germline V gene sequence: CDR1 MGHRA, CDR2 YSYEKL. Trimming took 6 bases from V and 7 from J; bases not matched to a gene: 5.